The clone carrying this T cell receptor (beta chain) was counted only a few times. Its antigen remains unidentified. TCRdb used MiXCR to reprocess the RT-PCR reads, holding one entry per CDR3 protein. The sample has 500,000 to 600,000 distinct CDR3 sequences, roughly 15% seen once; the top ten hold 11%. The data were taken from a study of response to subunit inactivated influenza vaccine. General study findings and limits: Authors suggested each seasonal flu vaccination may recruit only limited numbers of new T cells.

The V segment lost 4 bases and the J segment 7 bases; nucleotides outside the gene matches: 6. The CDR3 totals 15 residues. The receptor was isolated from a man aged 45-60 years who received an inactivated influenza vaccine. The chain links TRBV12-3 or TRBV12-4 to TRBJ2-1; 11 bases fit TRBD1. The sample consisted of PBMCs from blood, taken less than 13 days after vaccination. The CDR3, as DNA: TGTGCCAGCAGTTCCGCAGGACAGGGGGCAAATGAGCAGTTCTTC. It codes for CASSSAGQGANEQFF.